The 4 T cell receptor beta chains below all came from one sample that was sequenced in a study of CD8 T cells in ankylosing spondylitis. MiXCR, run by TCRdb on the 5' RACE reads, gives a single entry per CDR3 protein. The sample yields approximately 140,000 distinct CDR3 sequences, around 9.7% seen once. Sequenced sample: blood, either unsorted or a sorted T cell fraction (not recorded which). Receptors were obtained from a male donor with ankylosing spondylitis or in good health (not recorded which).

The table lists this clonotype with many counts. The chain carries TRBV29-1 and TRBJ2-1, with D perhaps TRBD2 (5 bases). V gave up 6 bases and J gave up 9 bases, with 18 bases separating them. Germline V gene data show CDR1 as SQVTM and CDR2 as ANQGSEA. The CDR3 loop spans 13 amino acids. CDR3 in amino acids: CSVVLAGHGEQFF. Here the CDR3 DNA reads TGCAGCGTGGTTCTAGCTGGGCATGGTGAGCAGTTCTTC.

The chain recombines TRBV30 with TRBJ2-3; D remains ambiguous. CDR1 is GTSNPN, CDR2 SVGIG, per germline (reference sequence). CDR3 length equals 15 residues. CDR3 DNA: TGTGCTGCCTGGACGCTGACCGGAGGCACAGATACGCAGTATTTT. Its protein product is CAAWTLTGGTDTQYF.

The V gene is TRBV20-1, the J gene TRBJ1-3; the D is unclear. CDR1 and CDR2 (germline): DFQATT, SNEGSKA (reference sequence). Trimming pared 2 bases from V and 0 bases from J, leaving 14 bases between. The CDR3 runs to 16 residues. The CDR3 is CSARPNGRSSGNTIYF. The CDR3 nucleotides read TGCAGTGCTAGACCAAACGGACGGAGCTCTGGAAACACCATATATTTT.

In this sample, this clonotype turned up a few times. V usage is TRBV20-1 and J usage is TRBJ2-7; D is perhaps TRBD2 (6 bases). Per the germline V gene, CDR1 is DFQATT and CDR2 is SNEGSKA (reference sequence). V shed 8 bases and J shed 0 bases, with 17 bases lying between them. CDR3 length: 14 residues. The CDR3 DNA reads as TGCAGTAATGAGTTGCGGGACTCCTCCTACGAGCAGTACTTC. Protein product: CSNELRDSSYEQYF.